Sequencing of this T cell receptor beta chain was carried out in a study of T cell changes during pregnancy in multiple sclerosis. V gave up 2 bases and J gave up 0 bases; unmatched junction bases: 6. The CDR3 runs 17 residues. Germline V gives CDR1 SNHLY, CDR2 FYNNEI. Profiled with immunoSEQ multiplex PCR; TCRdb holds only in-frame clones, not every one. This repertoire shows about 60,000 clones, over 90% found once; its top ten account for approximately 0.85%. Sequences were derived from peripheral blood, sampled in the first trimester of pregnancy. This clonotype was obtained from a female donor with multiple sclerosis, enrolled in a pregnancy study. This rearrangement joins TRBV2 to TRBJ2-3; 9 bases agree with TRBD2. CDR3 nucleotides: TGTGCCAGCAGTGAATTCAAGCTAGCGGGGAGCACAGATACGCAGTATTTT. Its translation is CASSEFKLAGSTDTQYF.